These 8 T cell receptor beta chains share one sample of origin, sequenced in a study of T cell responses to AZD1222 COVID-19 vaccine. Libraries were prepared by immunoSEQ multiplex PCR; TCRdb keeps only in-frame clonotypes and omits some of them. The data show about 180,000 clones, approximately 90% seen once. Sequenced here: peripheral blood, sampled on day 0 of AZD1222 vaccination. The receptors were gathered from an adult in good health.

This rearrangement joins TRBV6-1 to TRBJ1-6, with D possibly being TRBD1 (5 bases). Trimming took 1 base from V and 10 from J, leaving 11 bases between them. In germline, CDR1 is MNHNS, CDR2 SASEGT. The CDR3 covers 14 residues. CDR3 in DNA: TGTGCCAGCAGTGAAGGGGGCAGTGTGTCACCCCTCCACTTT. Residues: CASSEGGSVSPLHF.

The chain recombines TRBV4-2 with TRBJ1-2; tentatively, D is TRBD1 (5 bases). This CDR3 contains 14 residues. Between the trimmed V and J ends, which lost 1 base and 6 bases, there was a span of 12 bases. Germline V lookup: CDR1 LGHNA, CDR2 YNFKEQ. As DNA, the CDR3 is TGTGCCAGCAGCCAAGTCGTAAGGGGAGATGGCTACACCTTC. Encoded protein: CASSQVVRGDGYTF.

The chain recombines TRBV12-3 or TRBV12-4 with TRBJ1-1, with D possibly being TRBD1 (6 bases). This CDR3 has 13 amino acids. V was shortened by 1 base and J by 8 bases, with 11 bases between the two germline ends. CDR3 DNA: TGTGCCAGCAGTTTAGGGGGGCCCCAGGAAGCTTTCTTT. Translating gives CASSLGGPQEAFF.

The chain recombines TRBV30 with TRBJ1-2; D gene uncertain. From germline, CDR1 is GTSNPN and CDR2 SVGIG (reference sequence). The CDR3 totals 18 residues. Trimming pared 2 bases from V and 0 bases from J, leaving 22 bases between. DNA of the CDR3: TGTGCCTGGAGTCCGCGGAGAGGGTCCTACCCTCCTAACTATGGCTACACCTTC. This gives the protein CAWSPRRGSYPPNYGYTF.

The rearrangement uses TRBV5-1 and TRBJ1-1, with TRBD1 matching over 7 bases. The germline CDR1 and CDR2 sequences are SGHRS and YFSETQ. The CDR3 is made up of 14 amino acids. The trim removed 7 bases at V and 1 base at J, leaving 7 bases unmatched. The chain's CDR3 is CASHRGRGNTEAFF. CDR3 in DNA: TGCGCCAGCCACAGGGGACGAGGGAACACTGAAGCTTTCTTT.

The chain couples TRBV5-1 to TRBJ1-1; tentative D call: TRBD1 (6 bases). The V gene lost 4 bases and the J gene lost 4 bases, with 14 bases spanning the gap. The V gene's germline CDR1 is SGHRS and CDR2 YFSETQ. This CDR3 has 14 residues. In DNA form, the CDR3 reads TGCGCCAGCAGCAAAAGGACAGAAACCACTGAAGCTTTCTTT. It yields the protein CASSKRTETTEAFF.

CDR3 in DNA: TGTGCCAGCGGGACAGGCACCACTGAAGCTTTCTTT. Protein sequence: CASGTGTTEAFF. The chain combines TRBV2 with TRBJ1-1, with TRBD1 identical over 8 bases. V lost 8 bases and J lost 4; bases outside the gene matches: 3. Per the germline V gene, CDR1 is SNHLY and CDR2 is FYNNEI. The CDR3 has 12 residues.

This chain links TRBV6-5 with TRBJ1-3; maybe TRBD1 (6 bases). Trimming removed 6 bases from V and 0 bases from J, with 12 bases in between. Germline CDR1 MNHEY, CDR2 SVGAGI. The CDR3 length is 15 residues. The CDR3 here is CASRPTGSSGNTIYF. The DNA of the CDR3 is TGTGCCAGCAGACCCACAGGGAGCTCTGGAAACACCATATATTTT.